This is a list of T cell receptor beta chains from one sample in a study of blood T cell repertoires in COVID-19. Profiled with immunoSEQ multiplex PCR; TCRdb holds only in-frame clones, not every one. The repertoire consists of about 440,000 clones, with nearly 90% occurring once and the leading ten covering about 2%. Sample: PBMCs or T cells enriched from blood (not recorded which). Source of these receptors: a woman aged 18-29 years with acute COVID-19. The CDR3 runs from the conserved cysteine through the conserved F or W. D genes are given only for firm matches.

D gene,V gene,CDR3 protein
TRBD1,TRBV4-1,CASSHQQGLNTEAFF
.,TRBV10-1,CASTGQPAGEQYF
TRBD1,TRBV19,CASRGTDSNQPQHF
.,TRBV5-1,CASSPGVGNQPQHF
TRBD1,TRBV24-1,CATRDRLIDGYTF
TRBD1,TRBV28,CASRPYPGQGSTQPQHF
TRBD1,TRBV23-1,CASSRQGMQYF
TRBD1,TRBV6-5,CASWGQTHSYGYTF
.,TRBV28,CASSLSGANYGYTF
.,TRBV7-8,CASSLGVPQGLANTEAFF